A selection of T cell receptor beta chains follows, all from one sample in a study of T-cell reconstitution after alpha-beta-depleted transplantation in children. TCRdb ran MiXCR on the PCR reads and lists one entry per CDR3 protein. The repertoire has a few hundred thousand distinct CDR3 sequences, more than 9% of them found once; the top ten carry over 9%. Here the sequenced sample was PBMCs from the stem cell graft donor, taken from the stem cell graft. These receptors came from a human donor who donated a stem cell graft to a child with SCID. CDR3s include the opening cysteine and the closing phenylalanine or tryptophan. Fields, in order: D gene, clone size, V gene, J gene, CDR3 protein, CDR3 DNA. D genes are given only for firm matches. Clone size is given for some rows only: seen once, a few or many times, or a class if the clone is expanded.

d_gene: NA; abundance: many; v_gene: TRBV5-1; j_gene: TRBJ2-3; CDR3aa: CASSLGQKTDTQYF; CDR3nt: TGCGCCAGCAGCCTAGGACAAAAGACAGATACGCAGTATTTT
d_gene: NA; abundance: NA; v_gene: TRBV7-9; j_gene: TRBJ2-7; CDR3aa: CASSSTGDSPYEQYF; CDR3nt: TGTGCCAGCAGCTCTACAGGGGACTCCCCCTACGAGCAGTACTTC
d_gene: NA; abundance: few; v_gene: TRBV19; j_gene: TRBJ2-7; CDR3aa: CASSIAHRAHEQYF; CDR3nt: TGTGCCAGTAGTATAGCCCACAGGGCCCACGAGCAGTACTTC
d_gene: NA; abundance: few; v_gene: TRBV3-1; j_gene: TRBJ2-5; CDR3aa: CASSQSGNQETQYF; CDR3nt: TGTGCCAGCAGCCAATCCGGGAACCAAGAGACCCAGTACTTC
d_gene: TRBD1; abundance: few; v_gene: TRBV11-3; j_gene: TRBJ2-7; CDR3aa: CASSPGTGGGYEQYF; CDR3nt: TGTGCCAGCAGCCCAGGGACAGGGGGCGGTTACGAGCAGTACTTC
d_gene: NA; abundance: NA; v_gene: TRBV3-1; j_gene: TRBJ2-4; CDR3aa: CASSHWGTLDIQYF; CDR3nt: TGTGCCAGCAGCCATTGGGGGACCTTGGACATTCAGTACTTC
d_gene: TRBD2; abundance: many; v_gene: TRBV10-3; j_gene: TRBJ2-3; CDR3aa: CAISQLGASGDVTDTQYF; CDR3nt: TGTGCCATCAGCCAACTTGGGGCTAGCGGGGATGTCACAGATACGCAGTATTTT
d_gene: NA; abundance: few; v_gene: TRBV7-9; j_gene: TRBJ2-5; CDR3aa: CASSLPAVQETQYF; CDR3nt: TGTGCCAGCAGCCTTCCGGCCGTACAAGAGACCCAGTACTTC
d_gene: NA; abundance: NA; v_gene: TRBV25-1; j_gene: TRBJ1-2; CDR3aa: CASSEPGRVDGYTF; CDR3nt: TGTGCCAGCAGTGAACCCGGCAGGGTTGATGGCTACACCTTC
d_gene: NA; abundance: NA; v_gene: TRBV2; j_gene: TRBJ1-5; CDR3aa: CASSEGSSQPQHF; CDR3nt: TGTGCCAGCAGTGAGGGGTCCAGTCAGCCCCAGCATTTT
d_gene: TRBD1; abundance: NA; v_gene: TRBV6-5; j_gene: TRBJ2-5; CDR3aa: CASSYLDREVGETQCF; CDR3nt: TGTGCCAGCAGTTACTTGGACAGGGAGGTCGGAGAGACCCAGTGCTTC
d_gene: NA; abundance: few; v_gene: TRBV29-1; j_gene: TRBJ1-3; CDR3aa: CSVDLGNTIYF; CDR3nt: TGCAGCGTGGACCTCGGAAACACCATATATTTT
d_gene: TRBD1; abundance: few; v_gene: TRBV7-8; j_gene: TRBJ2-7; CDR3aa: CASSFPGQGGYEQYF; CDR3nt: TGTGCCAGCAGCTTTCCGGGACAGGGGGGCTACGAGCAGTACTTC
d_gene: TRBD1; abundance: few; v_gene: TRBV19; j_gene: TRBJ1-5; CDR3aa: CASTRGGQGLYQPQHF; CDR3nt: TGTGCCAGTACTCGGGGCGGACAGGGGCTTTATCAGCCCCAGCATTTT
d_gene: NA; abundance: few; v_gene: TRBV3-1; j_gene: TRBJ1-1; CDR3aa: CASSRMAGAVTEAFF; CDR3nt: TGTGCCAGCAGCCGAATGGCAGGGGCGGTCACTGAAGCTTTCTTT
d_gene: NA; abundance: NA; v_gene: TRBV21-1; j_gene: TRBJ2-1; CDR3aa: CASSEEPGTQYNEQFF; CDR3nt: TGTGCCAGCAGCGAGGAACCCGGGACCCAATACAATGAGCAGTTCTTC
d_gene: NA; abundance: few; v_gene: TRBV18; j_gene: TRBJ2-7; CDR3aa: CASSPSGSNEQYF; CDR3nt: TGTGCCAGCTCCCCCTCCGGCAGTAACGAGCAGTACTTC
d_gene: TRBD2; abundance: NA; v_gene: TRBV25-1; j_gene: TRBJ2-5; CDR3aa: CASSWGLAGSGKTQYF; CDR3nt: TGTGCCAGCAGCTGGGGACTAGCGGGGAGCGGAAAGACCCAGTACTTC
d_gene: NA; abundance: few; v_gene: TRBV6-5; j_gene: TRBJ2-2; CDR3aa: CASSYFGDVGELFF; CDR3nt: TGTGCCAGCAGTTACTTTGGCGACGTCGGGGAGCTGTTTTTT
d_gene: NA; abundance: NA; v_gene: TRBV6-5; j_gene: TRBJ2-6; CDR3aa: CASRAGYSGANVLTF; CDR3nt: TGTGCCAGCAGGGCGGGATACTCTGGGGCCAACGTCCTGACTTTC
d_gene: TRBD1; abundance: NA; v_gene: TRBV7-3; j_gene: TRBJ2-2; CDR3aa: CASSQTGGMTGELFF; CDR3nt: TGTGCCAGCAGCCAGACAGGGGGCATGACCGGGGAGCTGTTTTTT
d_gene: NA; abundance: many; v_gene: TRBV27; j_gene: TRBJ2-7; CDR3aa: CASSLPLASSYEQYF; CDR3nt: TGTGCCAGCAGTTTGCCCCTCGCAAGCTCCTACGAGCAGTACTTC
d_gene: NA; abundance: NA; v_gene: TRBV7-9; j_gene: TRBJ2-1; CDR3aa: CASSWDSRPPNEQFF; CDR3nt: TGTGCCAGCAGTTGGGACTCCCGGCCTCCCAATGAGCAGTTCTTC
d_gene: NA; abundance: few; v_gene: TRBV10-3; j_gene: TRBJ2-3; CDR3aa: CAIRGLDTDTQYF; CDR3nt: TGTGCCATCAGGGGACTCGACACAGATACGCAGTATTTT
d_gene: TRBD1; abundance: NA; v_gene: TRBV7-8; j_gene: TRBJ2-7; CDR3aa: CASSPTTGTGVHEQYF; CDR3nt: TGTGCCAGCAGCCCGACAACCGGGACAGGGGTACACGAGCAGTACTTC